This T cell receptor beta chain was sequenced during a study of blood T cell repertoires in COVID-19 (dated by TCRdb to 2020 to 2021). In the study overall: Samples covering the acute and convalescent phases of COVID-19 were provided by collaborators in the United States, Italy and Spain. The material from the prospective study consisted of cDNA or gDNA derived from T cells, B-cell-depleted T cells, or PBMCs. Subjects who had been exposed to COVID-19, were actively infected with it, or had recovered from it provided the deeply sampled blood TCRbeta repertoires that made up the dataset. The repertoires were made available in a free public database intended to serve as a resource for research on the immune response to SARS-CoV-2. Samples came from the ongoing ImmuneRACE study (first 160 participants) plus 1,254 subjects from 6 global collaborators. A de-identified subject ID, COVID-19 status, age in years and sex were almost always included in the sample metadata. Where available, HLA class I and class II types were obtained from metadata supplied by the sample provider rather than from assay-based typing.

Comments on this clone: This receptor's antigen is unknown. Base qualities are missing; no much larger clone stands one base away.

In the prospective study, participants were about 18 to 95 years old, resided in about 25 geographic areas of the United States, and were enrolled through a virtual design. Cohort assignment in the prospective study relied on participant-reported clinical history from a screening survey and a study questionnaire. ImmuneRACE Cohort 3 recovered participants were defined by two consecutive negative NP/OP PCR tests, healthcare professional clearance, or symptom resolution. In the prospective study, mobile phlebotomists collected whole blood, serum and a nasopharyngeal or oropharyngeal swab from each participant. Over an approximately 2-month period, participants in the prospective study had the option of providing additional blood draws and questionnaires. Before DNA extraction, prospective study blood samples were shipped either frozen or at room temperature. The immunoSEQ Assay, a bias-controlled multiplex PCR, was used to amplify TCRbeta CDR3 regions from genomic DNA. The study's own analysis went as follows. The number of nucleated cells in each sample was estimated from the amplification of reference gene primers within the assay. To quantify the absolute abundance of each unique TCRbeta CDR3 rearrangement, sequence reads were collapsed and filtered. Productive Simpson clonality was computed per sample as the square root of Simpson's diversity index over productive rearrangements. TCRdb stores this immuneACCESS table with in-frame sequences only. Part of the clones is absent; in the studies checked, under half of the shortfall reflects unresolved V genes, and no reason is known for the rest. That table is the source of V, J and clone size, and D and trimming were worked out from the DNA. A total of 250,000 to 350,000 clones appear in this sample, nearly 90% of them only once. The top ten clones comprise under 6.5% of the sample.

Its CDR3 holds 14 amino acids, cysteine through phenylalanine. Kept here is only the CDR3 DNA, which spans 42 bases and is read in frame from base 1. The germline V gene encodes CDR1 SGHTA and CDR2 FQGNSA. The germline V and J ends show losses of 0 bases and 7 bases respectively, and no gene match explains 5 bases of the junction. What the authors observed across the whole study: The quantity of clinical and demographic metadata differed by source and by participant and was supplied without curation.

This receptor was obtained from a woman aged 25 to 39 who had recovered from COVID-19. Sequencing was carried out using PBMCs or T cells enriched from blood (not recorded which). This sequence uses TRBV7-2 and TRBJ1-2; the junction holds 7 bases that match TRBD1. The base sequence is TGTGCCAGCAGCTTAGCACAGGGGCTGGGTGGCTACACCTTC. This yields the protein CASSLAQGLGGYTF.